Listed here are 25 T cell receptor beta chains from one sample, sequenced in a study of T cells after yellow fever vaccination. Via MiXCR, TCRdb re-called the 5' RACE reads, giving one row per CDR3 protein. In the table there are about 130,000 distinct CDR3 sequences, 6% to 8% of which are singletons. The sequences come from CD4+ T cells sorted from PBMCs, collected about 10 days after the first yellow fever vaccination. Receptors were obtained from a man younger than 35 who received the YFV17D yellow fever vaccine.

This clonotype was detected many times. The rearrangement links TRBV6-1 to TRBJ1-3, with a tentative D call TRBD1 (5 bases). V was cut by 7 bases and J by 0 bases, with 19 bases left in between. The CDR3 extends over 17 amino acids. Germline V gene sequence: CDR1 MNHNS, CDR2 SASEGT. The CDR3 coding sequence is TGTGCCAGCATCAGGAGGTTTAGGACATTCTCTGGAAACACCATATATTTT. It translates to CASIRRFRTFSGNTIYF.

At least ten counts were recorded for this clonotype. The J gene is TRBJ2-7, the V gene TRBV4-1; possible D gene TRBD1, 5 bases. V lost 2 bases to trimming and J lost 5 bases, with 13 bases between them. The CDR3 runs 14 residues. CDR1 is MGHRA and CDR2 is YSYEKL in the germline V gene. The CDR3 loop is CASSQNNQGNEQYF. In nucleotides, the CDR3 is TGCGCCAGCAGCCAAAACAACCAGGGAAACGAGCAGTACTTC.

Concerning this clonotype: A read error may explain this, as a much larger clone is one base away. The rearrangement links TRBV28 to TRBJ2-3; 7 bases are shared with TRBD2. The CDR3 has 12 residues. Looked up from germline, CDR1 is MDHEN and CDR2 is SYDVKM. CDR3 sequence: CAISLKRDMQYF. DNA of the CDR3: TGTGCCATCAGTTTAAAGCGGGATATGCAGTATTTT.

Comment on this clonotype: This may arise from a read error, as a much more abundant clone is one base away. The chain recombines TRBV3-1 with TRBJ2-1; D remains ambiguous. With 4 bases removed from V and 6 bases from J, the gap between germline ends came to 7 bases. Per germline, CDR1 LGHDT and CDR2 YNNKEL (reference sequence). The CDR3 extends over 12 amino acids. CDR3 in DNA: TGTGCCAGCAGCCTCACTGGCAATGAGCAGTTCTTC. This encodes CASSLTGNEQFF.

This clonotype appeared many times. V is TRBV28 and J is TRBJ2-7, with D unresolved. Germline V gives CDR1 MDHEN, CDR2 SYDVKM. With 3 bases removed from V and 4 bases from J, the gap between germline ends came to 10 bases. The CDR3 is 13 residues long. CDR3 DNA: TGTGCCAGCAGTTTCCCGGACCATTACGAGCAGTACGTC. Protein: CASSFPDHYEQYV.

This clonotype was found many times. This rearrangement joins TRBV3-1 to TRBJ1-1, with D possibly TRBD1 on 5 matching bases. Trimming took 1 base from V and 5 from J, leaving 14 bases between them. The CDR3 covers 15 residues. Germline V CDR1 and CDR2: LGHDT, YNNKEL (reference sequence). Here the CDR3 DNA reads TGTGCCAGCAGCCAAGGGGGCCCCGGCCGTACTGAAGCTTTCTTT. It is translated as CASSQGGPGRTEAFF.

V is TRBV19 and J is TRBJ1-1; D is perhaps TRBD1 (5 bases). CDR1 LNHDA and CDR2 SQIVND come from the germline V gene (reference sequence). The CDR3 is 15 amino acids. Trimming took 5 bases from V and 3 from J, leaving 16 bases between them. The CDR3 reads CASSPLDTLDTEAFF. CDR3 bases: TGTGCCAGTAGTCCACTGGACACTTTGGACACTGAAGCTTTCTTT.

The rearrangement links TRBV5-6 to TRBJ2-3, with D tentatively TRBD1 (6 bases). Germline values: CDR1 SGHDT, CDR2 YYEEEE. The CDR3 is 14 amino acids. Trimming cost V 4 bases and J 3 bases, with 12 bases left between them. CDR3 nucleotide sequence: TGTGCCAGCAGCGAGACCACAGGGACAGATACGCAGTATTTT. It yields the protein CASSETTGTDTQYF.

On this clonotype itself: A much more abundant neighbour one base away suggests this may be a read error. The CDR3 loop is CASSQDRHLYNEQFF. The CDR3 region has the DNA TGCGCCAGCAGCCAAGATCGACATCTTTACAATGAGCAGTTCTTC. V gene TRBV4-1 combines with J gene TRBJ2-1, with D unresolved. V was trimmed by 0 bases and J by 4 bases, leaving 10 bases between them. This CDR3 region has 15 residues. Per the germline V gene, CDR1 is MGHRA and CDR2 is YSYEKL.

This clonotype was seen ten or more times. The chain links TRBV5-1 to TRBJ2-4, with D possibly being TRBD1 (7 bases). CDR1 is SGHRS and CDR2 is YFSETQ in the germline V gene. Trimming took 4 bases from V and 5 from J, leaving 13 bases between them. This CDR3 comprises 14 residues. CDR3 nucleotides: TGCGCCAGCAGCGGCGGGACAGCAGAAAACATTCAGTACTTC. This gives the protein CASSGGTAENIQYF.

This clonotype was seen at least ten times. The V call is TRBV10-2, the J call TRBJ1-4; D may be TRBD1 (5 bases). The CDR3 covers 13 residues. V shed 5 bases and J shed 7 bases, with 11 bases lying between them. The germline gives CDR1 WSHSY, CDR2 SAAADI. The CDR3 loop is CASSTGGGEKLFF. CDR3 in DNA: TGCGCCAGCAGTACAGGCGGGGGTGAAAAACTGTTTTTT.

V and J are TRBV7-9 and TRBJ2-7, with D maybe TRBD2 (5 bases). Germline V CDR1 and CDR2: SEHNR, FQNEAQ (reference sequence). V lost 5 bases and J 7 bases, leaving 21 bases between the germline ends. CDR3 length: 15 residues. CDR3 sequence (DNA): TGTGCCAGCAGCCTAGGAGGATCGGGCGCCCTGGAGCAGTACTTC. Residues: CASSLGGSGALEQYF.

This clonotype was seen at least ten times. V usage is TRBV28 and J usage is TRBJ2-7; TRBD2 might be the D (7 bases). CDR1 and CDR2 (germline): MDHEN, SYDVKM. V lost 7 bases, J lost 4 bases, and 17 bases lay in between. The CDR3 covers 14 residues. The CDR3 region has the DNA TGTGCCAGCACGATGGGAGGGACACCTTACGAGCAGTACGTC. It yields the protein CASTMGGTPYEQYV.

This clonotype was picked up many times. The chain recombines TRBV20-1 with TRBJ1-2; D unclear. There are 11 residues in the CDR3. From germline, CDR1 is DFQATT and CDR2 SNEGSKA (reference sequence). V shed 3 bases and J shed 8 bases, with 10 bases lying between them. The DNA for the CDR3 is TGCAGTGCTAGTACCGGGATCGGCTACACCTTC. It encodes CSASTGIGYTF.

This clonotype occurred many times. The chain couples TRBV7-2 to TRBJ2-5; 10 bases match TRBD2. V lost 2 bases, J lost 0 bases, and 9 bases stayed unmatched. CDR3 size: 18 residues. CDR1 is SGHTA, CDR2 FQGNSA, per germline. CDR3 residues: CASSLSSSGGPYQETQYF. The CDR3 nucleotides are TGTGCCAGCAGCTTATCGTCTAGCGGGGGCCCGTACCAAGAGACCCAGTACTTC.

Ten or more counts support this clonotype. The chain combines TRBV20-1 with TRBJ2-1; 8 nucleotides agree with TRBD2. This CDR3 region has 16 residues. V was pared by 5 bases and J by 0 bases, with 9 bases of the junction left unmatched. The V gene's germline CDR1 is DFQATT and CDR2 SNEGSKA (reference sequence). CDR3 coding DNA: TGCAGTGCTCCGCGTAGCGGGACGAGCTCCTACAATGAGCAGTTCTTC. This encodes CSAPRSGTSSYNEQFF.

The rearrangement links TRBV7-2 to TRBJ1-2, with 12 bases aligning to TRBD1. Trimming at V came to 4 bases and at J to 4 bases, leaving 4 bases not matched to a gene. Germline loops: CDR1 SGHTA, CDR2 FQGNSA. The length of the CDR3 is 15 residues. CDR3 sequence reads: CASSWGQGALYGYTF. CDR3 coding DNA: TGTGCCAGCAGCTGGGGACAGGGGGCTCTCTATGGCTACACCTTC.

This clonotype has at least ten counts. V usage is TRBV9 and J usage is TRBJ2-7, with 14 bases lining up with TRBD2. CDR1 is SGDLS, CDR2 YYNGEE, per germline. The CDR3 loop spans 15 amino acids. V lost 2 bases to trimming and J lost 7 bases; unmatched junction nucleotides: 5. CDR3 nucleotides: TGTGCCAGCAGCGTGGGACTAGCGGGGGAAAGAGAGCAGTACTTC. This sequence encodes CASSVGLAGEREQYF.

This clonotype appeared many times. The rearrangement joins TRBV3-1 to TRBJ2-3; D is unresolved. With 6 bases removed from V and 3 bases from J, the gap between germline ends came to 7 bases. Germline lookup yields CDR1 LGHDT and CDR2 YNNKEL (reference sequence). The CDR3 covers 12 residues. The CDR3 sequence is CASSLMTDTQYF. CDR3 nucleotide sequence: TGTGCCAGCAGTCTGATGACAGATACGCAGTATTTT.

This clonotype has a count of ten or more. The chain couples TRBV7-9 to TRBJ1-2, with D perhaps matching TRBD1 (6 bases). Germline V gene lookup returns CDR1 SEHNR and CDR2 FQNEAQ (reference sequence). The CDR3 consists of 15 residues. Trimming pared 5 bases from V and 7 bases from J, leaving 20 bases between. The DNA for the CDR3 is TGTGCCAGCAGCCATCAAGCACAGGGATGGAGTGGCTACACCTTC. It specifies CASSHQAQGWSGYTF.

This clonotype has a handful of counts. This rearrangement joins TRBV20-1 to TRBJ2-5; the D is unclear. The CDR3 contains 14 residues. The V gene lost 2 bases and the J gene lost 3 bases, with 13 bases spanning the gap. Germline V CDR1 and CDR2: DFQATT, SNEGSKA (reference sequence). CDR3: CSARTPRQEETQYF. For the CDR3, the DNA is TGCAGTGCTAGAACGCCCCGACAAGAAGAGACCCAGTACTTC.

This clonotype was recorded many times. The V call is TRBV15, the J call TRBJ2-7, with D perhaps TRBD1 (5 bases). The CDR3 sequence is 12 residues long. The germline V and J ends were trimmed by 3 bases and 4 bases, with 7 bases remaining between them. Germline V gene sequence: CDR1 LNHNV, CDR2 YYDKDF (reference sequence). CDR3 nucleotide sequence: TGTGCCACCAGCAGCCCAGGGTACGAGCAGTACTTC. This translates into CATSSPGYEQYF.

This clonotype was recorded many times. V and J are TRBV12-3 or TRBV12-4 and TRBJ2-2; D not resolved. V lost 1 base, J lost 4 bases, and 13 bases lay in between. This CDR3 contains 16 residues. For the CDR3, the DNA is TGTGCCAGCAGTTTAGGTGAAGGCCTTCGCACCGGGGAGCTGTTTTTT. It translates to CASSLGEGLRTGELFF.

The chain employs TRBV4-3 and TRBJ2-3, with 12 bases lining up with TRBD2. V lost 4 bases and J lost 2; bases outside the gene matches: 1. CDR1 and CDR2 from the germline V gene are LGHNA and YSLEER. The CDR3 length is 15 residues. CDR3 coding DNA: TGCGCCAGCAGCCGGACTAGCGGGGTCACAGATACGCAGTATTTT. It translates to CASSRTSGVTDTQYF.

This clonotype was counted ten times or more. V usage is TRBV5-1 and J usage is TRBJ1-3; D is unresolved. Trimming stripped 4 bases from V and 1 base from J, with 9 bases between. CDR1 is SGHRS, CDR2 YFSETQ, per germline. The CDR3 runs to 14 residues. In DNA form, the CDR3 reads TGCGCCAGCAGCAGGACCGAGTCTGGAAACACCATATATTTT. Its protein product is CASSRTESGNTIYF.